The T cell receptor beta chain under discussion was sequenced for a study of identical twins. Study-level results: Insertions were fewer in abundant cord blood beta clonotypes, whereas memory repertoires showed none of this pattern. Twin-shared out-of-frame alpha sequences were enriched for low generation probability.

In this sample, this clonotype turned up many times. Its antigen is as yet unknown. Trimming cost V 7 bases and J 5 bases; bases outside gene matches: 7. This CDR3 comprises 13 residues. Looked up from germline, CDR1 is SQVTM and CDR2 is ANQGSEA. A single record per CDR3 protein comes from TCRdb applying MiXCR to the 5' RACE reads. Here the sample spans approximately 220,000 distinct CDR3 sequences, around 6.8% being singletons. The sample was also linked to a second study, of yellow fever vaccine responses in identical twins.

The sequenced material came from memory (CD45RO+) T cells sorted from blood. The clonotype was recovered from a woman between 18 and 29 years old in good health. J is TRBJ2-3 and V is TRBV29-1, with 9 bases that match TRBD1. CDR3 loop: CSADRGEIDTQYF. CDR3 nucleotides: TGCAGCGCGGACAGGGGAGAGATAGATACGCAGTATTTT.